Following are 10 T cell receptor beta chains from one sample sequenced in a study of blood T cell repertoires in COVID-19. The repertoire was sequenced with immunoSEQ multiplex PCR; TCRdb's copy has only in-frame clones and lacks some. The sample records just over 650,000 clones, about 90% being singletons. The specimen sequenced was peripheral blood. The receptors were sampled from a woman under 30 with acute or convalescent COVID-19.

The count of this clone is one. This chain joins TRBV30 and TRBJ2-3, with 10 bases identical to TRBD2. This CDR3 region has 15 residues. J gave up 6 bases and V 0 bases, and 6 bases lay outside the gene matches. Germline CDR1 reads GTSNPN; CDR2 reads SVGIG (reference sequence). The CDR3 DNA sequence: TGTGCCTGGAGTGTCACAGCGGGGGGGCCGGATACGCAGTATTTT. Protein: CAWSVTAGGPDTQYF.

The rearrangement uses TRBV12-3 or TRBV12-4 and TRBJ1-1; D call uncertain. Trimming took 6 bases from V and 7 from J, leaving 15 bases between them. The CDR3 totals 13 residues. DNA of the CDR3: TGTGCCAGCAGCCCCCCGGGGTGGGGTGAAGCTTTCTTT. It codes for CASSPPGWGEAFF.

The genes are TRBV3-1 (or the pseudogene TRBV3-2) and TRBJ2-7, with 11 bases fitting TRBD2. The CDR3 has 15 amino acids. Germline-derived CDR1 and CDR2 are LGHDT and YNNKEL (reference sequence). The V segment lost 1 base and the J segment 6 bases; nucleotides outside the gene matches: 5. Here the CDR3 reads CASSQVLAGAREQYF. As DNA, the CDR3 is TGTGCCAGCAGCCAAGTACTAGCGGGGGCTCGCGAGCAGTACTTC.

This clone was seen only once. The chain combines TRBV19 with TRBJ2-2; TRBD2 might be the D (6 bases). The V end lost 6 bases, the J end lost 6 bases, and 14 bases lay between the germline ends. CDR3 length: 14 residues. Germline CDR1 is LNHDA and CDR2 is SQIVND (reference sequence). CDR3 sequence reads: CASSGHSGAGELFF. Here the CDR3 DNA reads TGTGCCAGTAGCGGACATTCGGGGGCCGGGGAGCTGTTTTTT. Combining the CDR3 with reference TRBV19 and TRBJ2-2 gives the whole variable domain DGGITQSPKYLFRKEGQNVTLSCEQNLNHDAMYWYRQDPGQGLRLIYYSQIVNDFQKGDIAEGYSVSREKKESFPLTVTSAQKNPTAFYLCASSGHSGAGELFFGEGSRLTVL.

DNA for the CDR3: TGTGCCAGCAGCCGGGATCCGGGGAATTATAATTCACCCCTCCACTTT. This translates into CASSRDPGNYNSPLHF. The rearrangement joins TRBV7-9 to TRBJ1-6; unclear D gene. The CDR3 has 16 residues. Germline loops: CDR1 SEHNR, CDR2 FQNEAQ (reference sequence). Trimming cost V 5 bases and J 4 bases, with 15 bases left between them.

The rearrangement links TRBV20-1 to TRBJ2-5, with D possibly being TRBD2 (6 bases). The CDR3 runs to 14 residues. The germline gives CDR1 DFQATT, CDR2 SNEGSKA (reference sequence). The germline V and J ends were trimmed by 5 bases and 2 bases, with 15 bases remaining between them. CDR3 in DNA: TGCAGTGCTCGTGCCGCGGGAACACAAGAGACCCAGTACTTC. Translating gives CSARAAGTQETQYF.

The chain joins TRBV6-4 to TRBJ1-2; 8 nucleotides align to TRBD1. The V gene end was trimmed by 5 bases and the J gene end by 6 bases; junction bases not matched to a gene: 8. CDR1 is MRHNA, CDR2 SNTAGT, per germline. This CDR3 has 14 amino acids. This CDR3 is CASSPGGQANGYTF. The CDR3 DNA follows: TGTGCCAGCAGTCCGGGGGGACAGGCAAATGGCTACACCTTC.

The rearrangement uses TRBV6-2 or TRBV6-3 and TRBJ2-5, with 8 positions matching TRBD2. The CDR3 runs 13 residues. The V and J ends lost 5 bases and 4 bases, in that order; junction bases with no gene match: 3. CDR1 and CDR2 (germline): MNHEY, SVGEGT. CDR3 loop: CASSNRGGETQYF. In DNA, the CDR3 is TGTGCCAGCAGTAACCGGGGGGGAGAGACCCAGTACTTC.

The CDR3: CASSYSGSPGRAFF. In DNA form, the CDR3 reads TGTGCCAGCAGTTATTCCGGGAGCCCTGGAAGGGCTTTCTTT. The rearrangement links TRBV6-5 to TRBJ1-1; D is unresolved. The germline V gene encodes CDR1 MNHEY and CDR2 SVGAGI. The CDR3 loop spans 14 amino acids. V shed 3 bases and J shed 11 bases, with 19 bases lying between them.

The chain joins TRBV7-9 to TRBJ1-4; no reliable D call. The CDR3 loop spans 14 amino acids. Germline CDR1 is SEHNR and CDR2 is FQNEAQ (reference sequence). V was shortened by 3 bases and J by 11 bases, with 16 bases between the two germline ends. CDR3 protein: CASSFGGGLVKLFF. The DNA for the CDR3 is TGTGCCAGCAGCTTCGGCGGAGGGTTGGTGAAACTGTTTTTT.